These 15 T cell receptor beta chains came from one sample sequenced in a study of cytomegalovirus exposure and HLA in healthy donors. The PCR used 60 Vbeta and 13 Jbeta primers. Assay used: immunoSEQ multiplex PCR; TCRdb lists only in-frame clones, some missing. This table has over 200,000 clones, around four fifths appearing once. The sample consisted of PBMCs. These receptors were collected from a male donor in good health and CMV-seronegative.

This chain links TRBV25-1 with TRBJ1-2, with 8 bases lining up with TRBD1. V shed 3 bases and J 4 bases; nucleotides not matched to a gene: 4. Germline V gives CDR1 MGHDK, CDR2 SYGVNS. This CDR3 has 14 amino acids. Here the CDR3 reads CASSDRGLGYGYTF. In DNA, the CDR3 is TGTGCCAGCAGTGACAGGGGGCTAGGCTATGGCTACACCTTC.

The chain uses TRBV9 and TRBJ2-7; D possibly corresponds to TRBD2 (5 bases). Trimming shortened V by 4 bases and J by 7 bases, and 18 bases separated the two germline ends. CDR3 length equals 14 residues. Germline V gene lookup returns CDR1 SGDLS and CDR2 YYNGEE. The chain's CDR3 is CASSPGSIGKEQYF. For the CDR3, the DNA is TGTGCCAGCAGCCCGGGGTCAATAGGAAAGGAGCAGTACTTC. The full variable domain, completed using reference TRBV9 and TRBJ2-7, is DSGVTQTPKHLITATGQRVTLRCSPRSGDLSVYWYQQSLDQGLQFLIQYYNGEERAKGNILERFSAQQFPDLHSELNLSSLELGDSALYFCASSPGSIGKEQYFGPGTRLTVT.

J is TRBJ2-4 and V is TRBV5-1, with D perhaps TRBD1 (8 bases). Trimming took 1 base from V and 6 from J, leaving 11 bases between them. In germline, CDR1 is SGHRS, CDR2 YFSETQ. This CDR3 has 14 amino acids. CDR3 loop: CASSLNRGGNIQYF. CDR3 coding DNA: TGCGCCAGCAGCTTGAACAGGGGGGGAAACATTCAGTACTTC.

The CDR3 sequence is CASSSWTVINTGELFF. DNA for the CDR3: TGTGCCAGTAGTAGTTGGACAGTGATAAACACCGGGGAGCTGTTTTTT. The chain is built from TRBV19 and TRBJ2-2, with D tentatively TRBD1 (6 bases). Germline CDR1 is LNHDA and CDR2 is SQIVND (reference sequence). Between the trimmed V and J ends, which lost 4 bases and 2 bases, there was a span of 14 bases. The CDR3 extends over 16 amino acids.

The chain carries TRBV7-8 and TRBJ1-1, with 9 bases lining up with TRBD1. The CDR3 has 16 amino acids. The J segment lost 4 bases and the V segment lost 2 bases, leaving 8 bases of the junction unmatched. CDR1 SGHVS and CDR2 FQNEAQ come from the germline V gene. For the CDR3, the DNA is TGTGCCAGCAGCTTATATGGGACAGGGTCAGGCACTGAAGCTTTCTTT. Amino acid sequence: CASSLYGTGSGTEAFF.

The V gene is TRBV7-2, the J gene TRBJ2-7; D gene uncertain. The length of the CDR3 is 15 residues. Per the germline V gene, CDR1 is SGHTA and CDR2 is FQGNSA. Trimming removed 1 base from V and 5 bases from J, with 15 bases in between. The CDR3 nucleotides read TGTGCCAGCAGCTTAGTTGTGGAGAGGTTGGACGAGCAGTACTTC. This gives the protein CASSLVVERLDEQYF. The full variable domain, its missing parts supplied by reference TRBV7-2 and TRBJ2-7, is GAGVSQSPSNKVTEKGKDVELRCDPISGHTALYWYRQSLGQGLEFLIYFQGNSAPDKSGLPSDRFSAERTGGSVSTLTIQRTQQEDSAVYLCASSLVVERLDEQYFGPGTRLTVT.

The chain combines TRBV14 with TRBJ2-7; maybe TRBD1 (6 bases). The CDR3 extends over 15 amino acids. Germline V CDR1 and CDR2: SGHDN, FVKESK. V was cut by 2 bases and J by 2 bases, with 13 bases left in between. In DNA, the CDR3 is TGTGCCAGCAGCCAAACGGTACAGGGACCCTACGAGCAGTACTTC. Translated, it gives CASSQTVQGPYEQYF. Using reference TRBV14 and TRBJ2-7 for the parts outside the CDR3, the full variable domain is EAGVTQFPSHSVIEKGQTVTLRCDPISGHDNLYWYRRVMGKEIKFLLHFVKESKQDESGMPNNRFLAERTGGTYSTLKVQPAELEDSGVYFCASSQTVQGPYEQYFGPGTRLTVT.

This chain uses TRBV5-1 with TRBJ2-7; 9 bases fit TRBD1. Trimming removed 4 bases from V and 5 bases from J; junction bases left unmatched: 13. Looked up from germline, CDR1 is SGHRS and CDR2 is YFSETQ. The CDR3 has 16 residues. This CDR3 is CASSLGTGTIQDEQYF. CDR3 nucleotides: TGCGCCAGCAGCCTCGGGACAGGGACTATACAAGACGAGCAGTACTTC.

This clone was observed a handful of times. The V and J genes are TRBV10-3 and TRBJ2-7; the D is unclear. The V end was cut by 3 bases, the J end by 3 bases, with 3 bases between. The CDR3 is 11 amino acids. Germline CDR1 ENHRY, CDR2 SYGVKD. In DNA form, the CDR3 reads TGTGCCATCAGTGACTTCTACGAGCAGTACTTC. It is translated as CAISDFYEQYF.

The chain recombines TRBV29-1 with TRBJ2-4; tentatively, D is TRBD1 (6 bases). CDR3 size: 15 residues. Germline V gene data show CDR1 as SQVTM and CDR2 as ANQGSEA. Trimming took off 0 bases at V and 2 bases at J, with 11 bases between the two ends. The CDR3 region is CSVEDGDTPKNIQYF. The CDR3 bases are TGCAGCGTTGAAGACGGGGACACACCCAAAAACATTCAGTACTTC.

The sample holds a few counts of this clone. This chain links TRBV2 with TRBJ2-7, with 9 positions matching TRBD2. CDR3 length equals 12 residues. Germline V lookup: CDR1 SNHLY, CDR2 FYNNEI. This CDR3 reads CVCSGSYYEQYF. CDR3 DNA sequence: TGTGTCTGTAGCGGGAGCTACTACGAGCAGTACTTC.

CDR3 region: CASSLVGGSSGNTIYF. CDR3 DNA: TGTGCCAGCAGCTTAGTTGGGGGGTCCTCTGGAAACACCATATATTTT. The chain has TRBV7-2 and TRBJ1-3, with D possibly matching TRBD1 (5 bases). V lost 1 base, J lost 0 bases, and 10 bases lay in between. This CDR3 spans 16 amino acids. CDR1 is SGHTA and CDR2 is FQGNSA in the germline V gene.

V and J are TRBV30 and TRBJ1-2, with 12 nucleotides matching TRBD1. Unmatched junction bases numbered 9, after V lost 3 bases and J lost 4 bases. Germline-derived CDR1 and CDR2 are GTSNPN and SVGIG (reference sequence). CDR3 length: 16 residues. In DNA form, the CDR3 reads TGTGCCTGGAGCGAATTGATGGGACAGGGGGCCTATGGCTACACCTTC. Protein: CAWSELMGQGAYGYTF. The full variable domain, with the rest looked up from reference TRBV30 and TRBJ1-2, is SQTIHQWPATLVQPVGSPLSLECTVEGTSNPNLYWYRQAAGRGLQLLFYSVGIGQISSEVPQNLSASRPQDRQFILSSKKLLLSDSGFYLCAWSELMGQGAYGYTFGSGTRLTVV.

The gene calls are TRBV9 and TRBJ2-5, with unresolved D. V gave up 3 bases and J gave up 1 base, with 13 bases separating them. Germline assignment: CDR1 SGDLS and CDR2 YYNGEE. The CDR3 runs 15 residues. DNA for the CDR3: TGTGCCAGCAGCGGAGCCCCCGGGTTCCAAGAGACCCAGTACTTC. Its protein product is CASSGAPGFQETQYF.

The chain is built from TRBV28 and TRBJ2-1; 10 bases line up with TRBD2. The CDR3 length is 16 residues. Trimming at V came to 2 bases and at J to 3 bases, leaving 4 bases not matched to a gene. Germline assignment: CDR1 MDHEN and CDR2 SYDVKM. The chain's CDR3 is CASSLQPSGSYNEQFF. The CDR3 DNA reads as TGTGCCAGCAGTTTACAGCCTAGCGGGAGCTACAATGAGCAGTTCTTC. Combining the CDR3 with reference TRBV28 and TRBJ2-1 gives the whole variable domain DVKVTQSSRYLVKRTGEKVFLECVQDMDHENMFWYRQDPGLGLRLIYFSYDVKMKEKGDIPEGYSVSREKKERFSLILESASTNQTSMYLCASSLQPSGSYNEQFFGPGTRLTVL.